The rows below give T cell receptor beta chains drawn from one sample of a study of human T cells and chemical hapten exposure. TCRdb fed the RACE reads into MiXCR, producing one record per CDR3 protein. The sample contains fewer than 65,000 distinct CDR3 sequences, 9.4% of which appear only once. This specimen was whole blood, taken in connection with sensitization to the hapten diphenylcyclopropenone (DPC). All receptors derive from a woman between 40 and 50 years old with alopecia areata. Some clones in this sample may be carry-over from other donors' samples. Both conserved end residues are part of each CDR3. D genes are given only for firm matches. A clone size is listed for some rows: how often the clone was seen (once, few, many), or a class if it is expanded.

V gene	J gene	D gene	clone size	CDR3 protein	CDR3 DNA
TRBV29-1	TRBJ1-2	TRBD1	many	CSVLTGNNYGYTF	TGCAGCGTCTTGACAGGGAATAACTATGGCTACACCTTC
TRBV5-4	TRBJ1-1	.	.	CASSSLRDTEAFF	TGTGCCAGCAGCTCCCTTAGGGACACTGAAGCTTTCTTT
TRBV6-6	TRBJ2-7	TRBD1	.	CASNSDRSEQYF	TGTGCCAGCAACTCGGACAGGTCCGAGCAGTACTTC
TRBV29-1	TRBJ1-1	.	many	CSASDSREAFF	TGCAGCGCTTCGGACTCCCGCGAAGCTTTCTTT
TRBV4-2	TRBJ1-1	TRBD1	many	CASSQIQTEGARTEAFF	TGTGCCAGCAGCCAAATACAAACGGAGGGGGCGCGCACTGAAGCTTTCTTT
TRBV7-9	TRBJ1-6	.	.	CASSLSAHNSPLHF	TGTGCCAGCAGCTTATCGGCCCATAATTCACCCCTCCACTTT
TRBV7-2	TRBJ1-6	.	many	CASSLGSVTRSPLHF	TGTGCCAGCAGCTTAGGGTCAGTTACAAGATCACCCCTCCACTTT
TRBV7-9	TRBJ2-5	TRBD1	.	CASSLDRGQETQYF	TGTGCCAGCAGCTTAGACAGGGGGCAAGAGACCCAGTACTTC
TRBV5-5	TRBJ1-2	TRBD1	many	CASSLARGLAGYTF	TGTGCCAGCAGCTTGGCCAGGGGGCTGGCTGGCTACACCTTC
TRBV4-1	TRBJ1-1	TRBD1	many	CASTHPGGPRQREAFF	TGCGCCAGCACTCACCCAGGGGGACCTCGACAAAGAGAAGCTTTCTTT
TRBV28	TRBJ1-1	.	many	CASSSYQGWANTEAFF	TGTGCCAGCAGTTCCTACCAGGGTTGGGCGAACACTGAAGCTTTCTTT
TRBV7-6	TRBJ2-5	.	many	CASSSWAGPQKETQYF	TGTGCCAGCAGCTCGTGGGCAGGGCCTCAAAAAGAGACCCAGTACTTC
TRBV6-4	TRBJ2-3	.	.	CASSEEAASTDTQYF	TGTGCCAGCAGTGAAGAGGCAGCCTCCACAGATACGCAGTATTTT
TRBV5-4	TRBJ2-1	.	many	CASSLRVAKGSLYNEQFF	TGTGCCAGCAGCTTGAGGGTGGCAAAGGGGTCCCTTTACAATGAGCAGTTCTTC
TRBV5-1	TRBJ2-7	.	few	CASSAGQLYEQYF	TGCGCCAGCAGCGCGGGACAACTCTACGAGCAGTACTTC
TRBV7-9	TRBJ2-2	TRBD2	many	CASSSSLAGRDTGELFF	TGTGCCAGCAGCTCCTCTCTAGCGGGGCGGGACACCGGGGAGCTGTTTTTT
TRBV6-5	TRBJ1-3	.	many	CASSPKTGASSGNTIYF	TGTGCCAGCAGTCCGAAGACAGGTGCAAGCTCTGGAAACACCATATATTTT
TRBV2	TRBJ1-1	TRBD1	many	CALDQGAGAEAFF	TGTGCCCTCGACCAGGGGGCTGGAGCTGAAGCTTTCTTT
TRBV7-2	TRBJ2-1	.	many	CASSLSPGRYNEQFF	TGTGCCAGCAGCTTGAGTCCAGGGAGGTACAATGAGCAGTTCTTC
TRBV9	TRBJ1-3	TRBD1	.	CASSATGGQRNTIYF	TGTGCCAGCAGCGCCACAGGGGGCCAAAGAAACACCATATATTTT
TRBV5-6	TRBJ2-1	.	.	CASRSDSLPYNEQFF	TGTGCCAGCAGGTCGGACAGCCTCCCCTACAATGAGCAGTTCTTC
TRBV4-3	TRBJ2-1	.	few	CASSQDPLGGANEQFF	TGCGCCAGCAGCCAAGACCCCCTGGGGGGGGCCAATGAGCAGTTCTTC
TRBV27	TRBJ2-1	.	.	CASSLFGNGIEQFF	TGTGCCAGCAGTTTATTTGGGAACGGAATTGAGCAGTTCTTC
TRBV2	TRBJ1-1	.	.	CASRVDNTEAFF	TGTGCCAGCAGGGTGGACAACACTGAAGCTTTCTTT
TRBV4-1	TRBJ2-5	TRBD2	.	CASSQESRGGETQYF	TGCGCCAGCAGCCAAGAGTCGCGGGGAGGGGAGACCCAGTACTTC
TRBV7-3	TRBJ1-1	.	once	CASSLIGEGTEAFF	TGTGCCAGCAGCTTAATTGGGGAGGGCACTGAAGCTTTCTTT
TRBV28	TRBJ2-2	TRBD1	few	CASSPYGTGFNTGELFF	TGTGCCAGCAGTCCCTACGGGACAGGGTTTAACACCGGGGAGCTGTTTTTT
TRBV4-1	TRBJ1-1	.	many	CASSQDLFRARGAFF	TGCGCCAGCAGCCAAGATCTTTTTAGGGCGCGCGGAGCTTTCTTT
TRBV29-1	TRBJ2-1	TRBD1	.	CSDRGRIGEQFF	TGCAGCGACAGGGGGAGGATAGGGGAGCAGTTCTTC
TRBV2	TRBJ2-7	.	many	CASSDRRPGEQYF	TGTGCCAGCAGTGATCGGCGACCCGGCGAGCAGTACTTC
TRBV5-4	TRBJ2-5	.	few	CASSFGSGTSETQYF	TGTGCCAGCAGCTTCGGCAGTGGGACATCTGAGACCCAGTACTTC
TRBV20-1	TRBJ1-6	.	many	CSARGATNSPLHF	TGCAGTGCTAGGGGGGCAACGAATTCACCCCTCCACTTT
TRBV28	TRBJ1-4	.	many	CASSLSHKRFF	TGTGCCAGCAGTTTATCACACAAGCGCTTTTTT
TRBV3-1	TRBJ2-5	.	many	CASSQDFGEAYQETQYF	TGTGCCAGCAGCCAAGATTTTGGGGAAGCGTATCAAGAGACCCAGTACTTC
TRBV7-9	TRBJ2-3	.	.	CASSLPYTQYF	TGTGCCAGCAGCCTTCCATATACGCAGTATTTT
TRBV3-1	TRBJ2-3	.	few	CASSLLALSGTDTQYF	TGTGCCAGCAGCCTCCTAGCGCTTAGCGGCACAGATACGCAGTATTTT
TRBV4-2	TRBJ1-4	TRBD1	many	CASSQGTGTVDEKLFF	TGTGCCAGCAGCCAGGGGACCGGGACAGTGGACGAAAAACTGTTTTTT
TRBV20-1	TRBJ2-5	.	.	CSARAPGRGLQETQYF	TGCAGTGCTAGAGCTCCCGGTAGGGGCTTACAAGAGACCCAGTACTTC
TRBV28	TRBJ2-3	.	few	CASSFGGATDTQYF	TGTGCCAGCAGTTTTGGAGGCGCTACAGATACGCAGTATTTT
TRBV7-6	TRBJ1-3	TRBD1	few	CASSLTGEGNTIYF	TGTGCCAGCAGCTTAACAGGGGAGGGAAACACCATATATTTT
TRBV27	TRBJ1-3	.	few	CASSLNGFYSGNTIYF	TGTGCCAGCAGTTTAAATGGGTTTTATTCTGGAAACACCATATATTTT
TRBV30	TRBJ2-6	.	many	CAWSVVLGRNSGANVLTF	TGTGCCTGGAGTGTCGTTTTGGGACGGAACTCTGGGGCCAACGTCCTGACTTTC
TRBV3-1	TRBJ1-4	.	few	CASSQGRGANEKLFF	TGTGCCAGCAGCCAGGGACGGGGGGCTAATGAAAAACTGTTTTTT